This is a list of T cell receptor beta chains from one sample in a study of Ad26.COV2.S vaccination and SARS-CoV-2 variants. Sequencing was performed with immunoSEQ multiplex PCR; in TCRdb, only in-frame clones are kept and a portion is missing. The data hold about 370,000 clones, with 89% observed a single time. The sample here was peripheral blood, taken in a trial of Ad26.COV2.S vaccine versus placebo. The receptors were sampled from a person between 18 and 65 years old who received the Ad26.COV2.S COVID-19 vaccine or a placebo. The CDR3 runs from the conserved cysteine through the conserved F or W. D genes are given only for firm matches. Part of the rows lack a size; the others show once, few, many or a class for expanded clones.

D gene	V gene	clone size	J gene	CDR3 DNA	CDR3 protein
-	TRBV5-6	-	TRBJ1-1	TGTGCCAGCAGCTCTGCAGGAGGGGACACTGAAGCTTTCTTT	CASSSAGGDTEAFF
-	TRBV18	-	TRBJ2-1	TGTGCCAGCTCACCACCCCCGGGGAATGAGCAGTTCTTC	CASSPPPGNEQFF
TRBD1	TRBV30	-	TRBJ2-7	TGTGCCTGGGGGACAGGGGGTGGTGAGCAGTACTTC	CAWGTGGGEQYF
TRBD1	TRBV3-1/TRBV3-2	-	TRBJ2-7	TGTGCCAGCAGCTCCGGGACAGGGGGGTCAGAGCAGTACTTC	CASSSGTGGSEQYF
-	TRBV7-3	-	TRBJ2-3	TGTGCCAGCGGCCTTCCCGAGACAGATACGCAGTATTTT	CASGLPETDTQYF
TRBD2	TRBV6-2/TRBV6-3	once	TRBJ2-7	TGTGCCAGCAGTTTCGTAGCGGGAGGGGAGTACGAGCAGTACTTC	CASSFVAGGEYEQYF
TRBD1	TRBV19	-	TRBJ1-4	TGTGCCAGTAGTCCGAGACAGGGTTTTAATGAAAAACTGTTTTTT	CASSPRQGFNEKLFF
-	TRBV6-5	-	TRBJ1-5	TGTGCCAGCAGTTACTCACGCCATCAGCCCCAGCATTTT	CASSYSRHQPQHF
-	TRBV30	-	TRBJ1-1	TGTGCCTGGAGGGAATCGATGGGGGAAGCTTTCTTT	CAWRESMGEAFF
TRBD2	TRBV5-4	once	TRBJ2-3	TGTGCCAGCAGCCCGGGGACTAGCGGTAGCACAGATACGCAGTATTTT	CASSPGTSGSTDTQYF
-	TRBV6-5	-	TRBJ2-7	TGTGCCACCACGGCACCCCTCTCCTACGAGCAGTACTTC	CATTAPLSYEQYF
TRBD2	TRBV19	-	TRBJ2-2	TGTGCCAGTAGTATTGGTCTAGCGGGTCCCGGGGGGGAGCTGTTTTTT	CASSIGLAGPGGELFF
-	TRBV4-1	-	TRBJ1-6	TGCGCCAGCACTCCCCTTGAGGGCTCCTATAATTCACCCCTCCACTTT	CASTPLEGSYNSPLHF
TRBD1	TRBV10-3	-	TRBJ1-1	TGTGCCATCAGTGAGTTCCAGGGGGGATTTGGCGCTGAAGCTTTCTTT	CAISEFQGGFGAEAFF
TRBD2	TRBV19	few	TRBJ2-2	TGTGCCAGTATGTTGGGTCGCGGGAGCACCGGGGAGCTGTTTTTT	CASMLGRGSTGELFF
-	TRBV7-3	-	TRBJ2-5	TGTGCCACAGCGACCCGTCCGGGATCCCAAGAGACCCAGTACTTC	CATATRPGSQETQYF
-	TRBV7-9	-	TRBJ1-1	TGTGCCAGCACCCGGGGGGGGAACACTGAAGCTTTCTTT	CASTRGGNTEAFF
-	TRBV18	-	TRBJ2-2	TGTGCCAGCTCACTTCGGGGAGACGGGGAGCTGTTTTTT	CASSLRGDGELFF
TRBD2	TRBV19	once	TRBJ2-1	TGTGCCAGTAGTCCAGGGTTTCGCGGGAGGGGCAACAATGAGCAGTTCTTC	CASSPGFRGRGNNEQFF
-	TRBV19	-	TRBJ1-5	TGTGCCAGTAGAAACAGCGCCATCCCAAATCAGCCCCAGCATTTT	CASRNSAIPNQPQHF
-	TRBV2	-	TRBJ2-7	TGTGCCAGCAGTGTACACTTGGAGCAGTACTTC	CASSVHLEQYF
TRBD1	TRBV6-5	-	TRBJ2-1	TGTGCCAGCAAACTGGCAGGGGGCCCATACAATGAGCAGTTCTTC	CASKLAGGPYNEQFF
-	TRBV6-6	-	TRBJ1-5	TGTGCCAGCAGTCCTACAGGGTATCAGCCCCAGCATTTT	CASSPTGYQPQHF
-	TRBV6-1	-	TRBJ2-7	TGTGCCAGCAGACCCCGTGAGGGACTCCCCTACGAGCAGTACTTC	CASRPREGLPYEQYF
TRBD1	TRBV28	-	TRBJ1-2	TGTGCCAGCACCCCCTCACCGGGACAGCTGGTAGGCTACACCTTC	CASTPSPGQLVGYTF
TRBD2	TRBV28	-	TRBJ2-3	TGTGCCAGCGGCACTAGCGGGAGATCAGATACGCAGTATTTT	CASGTSGRSDTQYF
-	TRBV27	-	TRBJ2-7	TGTGCCAGCAGAGGAATCGGCGAGCAGTACTTC	CASRGIGEQYF
TRBD1	TRBV7-9	-	TRBJ1-2	TGTGCCAGCAGCGGGCCCAGGACAGGGGGGGATGGCTACACCTTC	CASSGPRTGGDGYTF
-	TRBV15	-	TRBJ2-5	TGTGCCACCAGCAGGTCCCTCCAAGAGACCCAGTACTTC	CATSRSLQETQYF
-	TRBV7-2	-	TRBJ2-7	TGTGCCAGCAGCTTCCGGTCTAGCGCTTACTACGAGCAGTACTTC	CASSFRSSAYYEQYF
-	TRBV28	-	TRBJ1-6	TGTGCCAGCAGTTTAAGAGACAGCAGCTCCTATAATTCACCCCTCCACTTT	CASSLRDSSSYNSPLHF
-	TRBV11-2	-	TRBJ2-1	TGTGCCAGCAGCTTTATCGGGCGGGATGAGCAGTTCTTC	CASSFIGRDEQFF
TRBD1	TRBV5-1	-	TRBJ2-7	TGCGCCAGCAGCCCGGACAGGGGGTCCTACGAGCAGTACTTC	CASSPDRGSYEQYF
TRBD1	TRBV7-2	-	TRBJ1-3	TGTGCCAGCAGCGTGGGACAGGGCTCTGGAAACACCATATATTTT	CASSVGQGSGNTIYF
-	TRBV18	-	TRBJ1-4	TGTGCCAGCTCACCAGCGATTAATGAAAAACTGTTTTTT	CASSPAINEKLFF
-	TRBV11-2	-	TRBJ2-2	TGTGCCAGCAGCTTTAAAGACAGAACCGGGGAGCTGTTTTTT	CASSFKDRTGELFF
-	TRBV9	-	TRBJ1-4	TGTGCCAGCAGTCCCCGACCCGGCCTCGGAGGGGAAAAACTGTTTTTT	CASSPRPGLGGEKLFF
TRBD2	TRBV15	-	TRBJ2-7	TGTGCCACCAGCGAGAACGGGGGGGACTCCTACGAGCAGTACTTC	CATSENGGDSYEQYF
-	TRBV13	few	TRBJ1-1	TGTGCCAGCAGAGAAAGGGGGGGGCTGAACACTGAAGCTTTCTTT	CASRERGGLNTEAFF
-	TRBV30	-	TRBJ2-5	TGTGCCTTGACGATGGGGCCGGAGACCCAGTACTTC	CALTMGPETQYF
-	TRBV12-3/TRBV12-4	-	TRBJ1-3	TGTGCCAGCAGTCAGTTCGTGGACACCATATATTTT	CASSQFVDTIYF
-	TRBV28	once	TRBJ1-5	TGTGCCAGCAGTTTATATAATCAGCCCCAGCATTTT	CASSLYNQPQHF
TRBD1	TRBV27	-	TRBJ1-5	TGTGCCAGCAGTCCTTTCTCGACAGGGGTATTTAGTCAGCCCCAGCATTTT	CASSPFSTGVFSQPQHF